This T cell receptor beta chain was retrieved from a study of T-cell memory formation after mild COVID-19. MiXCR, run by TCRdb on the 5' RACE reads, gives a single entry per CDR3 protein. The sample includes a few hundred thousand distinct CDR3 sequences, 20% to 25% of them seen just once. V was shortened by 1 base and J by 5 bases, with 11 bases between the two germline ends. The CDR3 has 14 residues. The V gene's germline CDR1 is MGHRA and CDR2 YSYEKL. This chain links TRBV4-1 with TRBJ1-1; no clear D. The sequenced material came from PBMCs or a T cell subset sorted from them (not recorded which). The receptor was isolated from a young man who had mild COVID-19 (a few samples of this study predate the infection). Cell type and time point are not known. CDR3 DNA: TGCGCCAGCAGCCAAGGACCCCCGGGAACTGAAGCTTTCTTT. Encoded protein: CASSQGPPGTEAFF.